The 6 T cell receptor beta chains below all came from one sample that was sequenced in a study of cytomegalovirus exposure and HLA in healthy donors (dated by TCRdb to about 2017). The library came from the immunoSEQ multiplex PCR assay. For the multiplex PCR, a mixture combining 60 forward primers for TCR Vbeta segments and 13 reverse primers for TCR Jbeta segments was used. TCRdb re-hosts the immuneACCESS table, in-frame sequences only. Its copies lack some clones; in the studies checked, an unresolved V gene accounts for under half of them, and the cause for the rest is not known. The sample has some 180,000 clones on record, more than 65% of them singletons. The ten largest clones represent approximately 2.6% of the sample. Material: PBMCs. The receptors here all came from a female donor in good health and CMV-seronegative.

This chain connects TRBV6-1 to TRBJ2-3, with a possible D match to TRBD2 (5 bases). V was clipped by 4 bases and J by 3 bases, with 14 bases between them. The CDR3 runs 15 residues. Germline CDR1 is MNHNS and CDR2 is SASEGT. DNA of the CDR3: TGTGCCAGCAGTGTCCTCGGGGTCCTAACAGATACGCAGTATTTT. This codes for CASSVLGVLTDTQYF.

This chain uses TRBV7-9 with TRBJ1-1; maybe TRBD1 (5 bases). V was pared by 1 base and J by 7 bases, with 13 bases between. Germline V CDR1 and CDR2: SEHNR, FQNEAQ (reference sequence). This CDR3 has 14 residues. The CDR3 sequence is CASSLGGGNNEAFF. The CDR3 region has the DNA TGTGCCAGCAGCTTAGGGGGGGGGAATAATGAAGCTTTCTTT.

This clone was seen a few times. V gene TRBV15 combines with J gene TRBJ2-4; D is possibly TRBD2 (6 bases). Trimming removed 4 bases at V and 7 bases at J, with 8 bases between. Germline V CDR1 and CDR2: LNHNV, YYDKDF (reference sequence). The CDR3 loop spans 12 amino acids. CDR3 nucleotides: TGTGCCACCAGCACCGGGACTAACATTCAGTACTTC. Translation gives CATSTGTNIQYF.

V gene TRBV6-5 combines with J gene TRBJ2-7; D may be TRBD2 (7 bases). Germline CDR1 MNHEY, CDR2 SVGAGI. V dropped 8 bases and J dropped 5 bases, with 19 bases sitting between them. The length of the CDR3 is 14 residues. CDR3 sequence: CASGRGRGIDEQYF. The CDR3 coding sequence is TGTGCCAGCGGAAGGGGGAGGGGAATCGACGAGCAGTACTTC.

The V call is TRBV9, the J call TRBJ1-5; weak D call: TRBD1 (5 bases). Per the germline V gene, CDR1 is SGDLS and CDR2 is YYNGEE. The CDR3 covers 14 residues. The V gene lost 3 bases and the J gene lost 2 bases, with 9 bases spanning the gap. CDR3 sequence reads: CASSAGGGNQPQHF. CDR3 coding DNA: TGTGCCAGCAGCGCCGGAGGGGGCAATCAGCCCCAGCATTTT.

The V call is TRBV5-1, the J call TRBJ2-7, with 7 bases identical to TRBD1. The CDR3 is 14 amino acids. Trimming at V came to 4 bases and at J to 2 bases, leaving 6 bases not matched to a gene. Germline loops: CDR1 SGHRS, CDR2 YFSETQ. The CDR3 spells CASSLGQDTYEQYF. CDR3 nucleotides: TGCGCCAGCAGCCTTGGACAGGATACCTACGAGCAGTACTTC.